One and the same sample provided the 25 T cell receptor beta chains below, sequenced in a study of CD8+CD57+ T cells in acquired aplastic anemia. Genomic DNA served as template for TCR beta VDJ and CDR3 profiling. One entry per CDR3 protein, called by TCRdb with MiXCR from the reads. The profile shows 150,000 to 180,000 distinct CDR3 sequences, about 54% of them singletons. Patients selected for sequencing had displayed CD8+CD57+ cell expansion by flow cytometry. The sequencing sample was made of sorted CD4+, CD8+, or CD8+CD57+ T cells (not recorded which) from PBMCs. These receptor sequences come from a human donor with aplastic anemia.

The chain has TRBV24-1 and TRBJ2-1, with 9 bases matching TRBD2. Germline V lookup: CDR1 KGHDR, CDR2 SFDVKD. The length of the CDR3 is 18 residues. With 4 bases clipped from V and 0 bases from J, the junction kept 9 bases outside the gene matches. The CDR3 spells CATSEATSGDNSYNEQFF. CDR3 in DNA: TGTGCCACCAGTGAAGCGACTAGCGGAGACAACTCCTACAATGAGCAGTTCTTC.

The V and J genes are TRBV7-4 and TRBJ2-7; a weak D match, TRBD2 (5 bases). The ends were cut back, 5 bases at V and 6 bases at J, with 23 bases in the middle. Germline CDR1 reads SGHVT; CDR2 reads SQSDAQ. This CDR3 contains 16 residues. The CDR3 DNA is TGTGCCAGCAGCCCAAACGGCGGTAGCGTCCCGGGCGAGCAGTACTTC. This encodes CASSPNGGSVPGEQYF.

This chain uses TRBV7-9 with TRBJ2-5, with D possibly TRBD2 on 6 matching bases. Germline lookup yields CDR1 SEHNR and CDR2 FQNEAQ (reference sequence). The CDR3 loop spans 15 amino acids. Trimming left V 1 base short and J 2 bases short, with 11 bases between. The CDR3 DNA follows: TGTGCCAGCAGCTTAGGTCCGGCGGGGCAAGAGACCCAGTACTTC. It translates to CASSLGPAGQETQYF. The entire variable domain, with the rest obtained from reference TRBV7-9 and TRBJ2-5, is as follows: DTGVSQNPRHKITKRGQNVTFRCDPISEHNRLYWYRQTLGQGPEFLTYFQNEAQLEKSRLLSDRFSAERPKGSFSTLEIQRTEQGDSAMYLCASSLGPAGQETQYFGPGTRLLVL.

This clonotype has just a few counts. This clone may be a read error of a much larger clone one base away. The CDR3 DNA follows: TGTGCCAGCGGTTTCTCGGCAGGGCACACCGGGGAGCTGTTTTTT. Amino acid sequence: CASGFSAGHTGELFF. The chain couples TRBV7-8 to TRBJ2-2, with D maybe TRBD1 (5 bases). Germline V gives CDR1 SGHVS, CDR2 FQNEAQ. The CDR3 is made up of 15 amino acids. V lost 8 bases, J lost 3 bases, and 16 bases lay in between.

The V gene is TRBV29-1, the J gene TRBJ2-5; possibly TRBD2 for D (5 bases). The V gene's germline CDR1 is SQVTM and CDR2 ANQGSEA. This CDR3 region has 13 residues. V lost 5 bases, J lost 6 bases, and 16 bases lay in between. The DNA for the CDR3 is TGCAGCGTTCCCCTCGGGGTTGGAAAGACCCAGTACTTC. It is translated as CSVPLGVGKTQYF.

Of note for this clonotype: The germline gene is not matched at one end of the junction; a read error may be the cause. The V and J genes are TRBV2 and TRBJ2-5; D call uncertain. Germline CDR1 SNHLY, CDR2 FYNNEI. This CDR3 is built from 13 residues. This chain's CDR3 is CASSETLQGTQYF. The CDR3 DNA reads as TGTGCCAGCAGTGAAACCCTACAAGGGACCCAGTACTTC.

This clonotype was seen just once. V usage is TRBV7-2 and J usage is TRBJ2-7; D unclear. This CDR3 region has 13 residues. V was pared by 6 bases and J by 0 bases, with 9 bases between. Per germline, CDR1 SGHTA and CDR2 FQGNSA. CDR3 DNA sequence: TGTGCCAGCAGGAGGTGGGACTCCTACGAGCAGTACTTC. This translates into CASRRWDSYEQYF. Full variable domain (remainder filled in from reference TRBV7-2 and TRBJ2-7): GAGVSQSPSNKVTEKGKDVELRCDPISGHTALYWYRQSLGQGLEFLIYFQGNSAPDKSGLPSDRFSAERTGGSVSTLTIQRTQQEDSAVYLCASRRWDSYEQYFGPGTRLTVT.

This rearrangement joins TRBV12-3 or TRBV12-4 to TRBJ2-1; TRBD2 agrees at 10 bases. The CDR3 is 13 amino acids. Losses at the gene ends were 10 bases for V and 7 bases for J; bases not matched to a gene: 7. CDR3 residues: CATRLAGTNEQFF. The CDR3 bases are TGTGCCACCCGACTAGCGGGCACTAATGAGCAGTTCTTC.

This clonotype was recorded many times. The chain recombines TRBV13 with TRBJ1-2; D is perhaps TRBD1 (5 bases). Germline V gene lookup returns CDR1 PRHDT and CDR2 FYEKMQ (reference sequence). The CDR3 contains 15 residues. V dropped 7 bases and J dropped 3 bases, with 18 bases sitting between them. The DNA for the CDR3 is TGTGCCAGCATGGTGTTTAGCAGGGCCCACTATGGCTACACCTTC. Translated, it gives CASMVFSRAHYGYTF.

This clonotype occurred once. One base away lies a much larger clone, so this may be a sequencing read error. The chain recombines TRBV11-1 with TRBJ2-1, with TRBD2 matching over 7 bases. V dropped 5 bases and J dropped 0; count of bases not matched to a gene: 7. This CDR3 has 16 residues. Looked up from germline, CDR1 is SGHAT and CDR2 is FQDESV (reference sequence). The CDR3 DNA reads TGTGCCAGCAGCAGAGCGGGGTCCCCCTCCTACAATGAGCAGTTCTTC. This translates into CASSRAGSPSYNEQFF. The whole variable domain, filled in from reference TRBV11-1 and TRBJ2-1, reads EAEVAQSPRYKITEKSQAVAFWCDPISGHATLYWYRQILGQGPELLVQFQDESVVDDSQLPKDRFSAERLKGVDSTLKIQPAELGDSAMYLCASSRAGSPSYNEQFFGPGTRLTVL.

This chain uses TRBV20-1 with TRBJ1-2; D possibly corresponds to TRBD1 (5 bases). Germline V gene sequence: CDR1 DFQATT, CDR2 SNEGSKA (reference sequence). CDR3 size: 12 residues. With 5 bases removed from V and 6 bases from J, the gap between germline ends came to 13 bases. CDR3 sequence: CSAVQEADGYTF. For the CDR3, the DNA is TGCAGTGCTGTACAGGAAGCCGATGGCTACACCTTC.

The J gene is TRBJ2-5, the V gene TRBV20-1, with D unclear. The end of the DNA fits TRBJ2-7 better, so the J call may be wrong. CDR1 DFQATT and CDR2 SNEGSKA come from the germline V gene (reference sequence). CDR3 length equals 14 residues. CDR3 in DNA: TGCAGTGCTAGAGATATCGGAGAGACGGGCGAGCAGTACTTC. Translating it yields CSARDIGETGEQYF.

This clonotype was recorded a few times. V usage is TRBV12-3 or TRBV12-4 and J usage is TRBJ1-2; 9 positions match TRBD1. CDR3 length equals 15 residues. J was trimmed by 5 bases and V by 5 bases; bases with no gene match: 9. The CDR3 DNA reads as TGTGCCAGCAGTCCCTCCAGGGACAGGGTTTATGGCTACACCTTC. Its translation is CASSPSRDRVYGYTF.

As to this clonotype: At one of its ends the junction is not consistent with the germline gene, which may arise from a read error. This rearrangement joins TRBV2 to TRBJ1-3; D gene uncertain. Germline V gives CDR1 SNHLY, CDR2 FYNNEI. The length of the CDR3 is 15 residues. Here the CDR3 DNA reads TGTGCCAGCAGTGACGGGGTTCTCTCTGGAGACACCATATATTTT. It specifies CASSDGVLSGDTIYF.

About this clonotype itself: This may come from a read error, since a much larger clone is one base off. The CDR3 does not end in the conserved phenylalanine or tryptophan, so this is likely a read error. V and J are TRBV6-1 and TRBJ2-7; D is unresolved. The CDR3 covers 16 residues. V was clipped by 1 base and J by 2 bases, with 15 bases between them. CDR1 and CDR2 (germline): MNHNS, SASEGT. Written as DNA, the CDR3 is TGTGCCAGCAGTGAAGGGGTGTCGCGGTGGGCCTACGAGCAGTACCTC. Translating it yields CASSEGVSRWAYEQYL.

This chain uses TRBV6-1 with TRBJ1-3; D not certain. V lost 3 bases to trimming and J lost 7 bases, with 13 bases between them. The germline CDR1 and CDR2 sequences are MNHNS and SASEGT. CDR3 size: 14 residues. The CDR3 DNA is TGTGCCAGCAGTGACAGCCGATCGGGCAACACCATATATTTT. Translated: CASSDSRSGNTIYF.

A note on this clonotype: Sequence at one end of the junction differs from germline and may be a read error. The CDR3 protein is CASSQDLYRPYEQYF. The DNA of the CDR3 is TGTGCCAGCAGCCAAGATCTTTACAGGCCCTACGAGCAGTACTTC. The V call is TRBV4-1, the J call TRBJ2-7, with D maybe TRBD1 (5 bases). This CDR3 comprises 15 residues. CDR1 and CDR2 from the germline V gene are MGHRA and YSYEKL.

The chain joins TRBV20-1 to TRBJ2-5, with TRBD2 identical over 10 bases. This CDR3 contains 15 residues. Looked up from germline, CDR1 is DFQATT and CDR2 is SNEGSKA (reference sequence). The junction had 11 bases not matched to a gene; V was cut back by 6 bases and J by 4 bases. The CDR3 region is CSAKSGGAIGETQYF. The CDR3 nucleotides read TGCAGTGCCAAGAGCGGGGGGGCCATTGGAGAGACCCAGTACTTC.

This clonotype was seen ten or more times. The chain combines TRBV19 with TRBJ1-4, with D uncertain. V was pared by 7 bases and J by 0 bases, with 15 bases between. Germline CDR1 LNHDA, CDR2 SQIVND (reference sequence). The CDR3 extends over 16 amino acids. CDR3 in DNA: TGTGCCAGTACCCCCGACGGGATTGCAACTAATGAAAAACTGTTTTTT. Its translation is CASTPDGIATNEKLFF.

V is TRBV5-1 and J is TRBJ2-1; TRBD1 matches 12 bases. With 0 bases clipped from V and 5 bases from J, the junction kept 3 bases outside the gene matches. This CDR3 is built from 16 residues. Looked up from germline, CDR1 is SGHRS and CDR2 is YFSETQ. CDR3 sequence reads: CASSLVGTGGNNEQFF. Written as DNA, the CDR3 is TGCGCCAGCAGCTTGGTTGGGACAGGGGGCAACAATGAGCAGTTCTTC.

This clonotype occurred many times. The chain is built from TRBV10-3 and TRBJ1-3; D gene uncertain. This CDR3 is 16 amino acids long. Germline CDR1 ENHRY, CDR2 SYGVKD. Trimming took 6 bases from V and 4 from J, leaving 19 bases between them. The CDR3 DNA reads TGTGCCATCAGAGCCCCCAGCACCGGGTCAGGAAACACCATATATTTT. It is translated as CAIRAPSTGSGNTIYF.

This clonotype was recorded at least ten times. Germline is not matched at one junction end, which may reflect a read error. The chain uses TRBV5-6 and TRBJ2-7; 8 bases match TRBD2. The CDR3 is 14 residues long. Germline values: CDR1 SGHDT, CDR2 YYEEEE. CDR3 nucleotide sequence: TGTGCTAGCAGCTCGGGGGGGCACTCCTACGAGCAGTACTTC. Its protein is CASSSGGHSYEQYF.

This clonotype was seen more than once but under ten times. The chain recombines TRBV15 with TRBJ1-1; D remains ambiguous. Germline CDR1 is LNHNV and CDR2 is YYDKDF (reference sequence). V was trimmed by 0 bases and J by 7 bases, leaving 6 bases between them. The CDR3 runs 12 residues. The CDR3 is CATSRDRHEAFF. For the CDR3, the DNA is TGTGCCACCAGCAGAGATCGTCATGAAGCTTTCTTT.

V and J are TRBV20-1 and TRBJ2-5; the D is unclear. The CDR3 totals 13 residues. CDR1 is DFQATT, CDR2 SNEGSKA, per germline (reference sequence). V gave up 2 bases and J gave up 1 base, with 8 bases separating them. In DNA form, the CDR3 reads TGCAGTGCTAGATTGGTATTCCAAGAGACCCAGTACTTC. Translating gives CSARLVFQETQYF.

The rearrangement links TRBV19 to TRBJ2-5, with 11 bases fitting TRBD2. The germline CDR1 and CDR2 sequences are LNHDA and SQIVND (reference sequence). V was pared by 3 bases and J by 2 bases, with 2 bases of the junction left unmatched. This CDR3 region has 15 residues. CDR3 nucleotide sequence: TGTGCCAGTAGTATCCTAGCGGGAGGACAAGAGACCCAGTACTTC. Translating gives CASSILAGGQETQYF.